The next 30 T cell receptor beta chains were all read from a single sample in a study of T cell changes during pregnancy in multiple sclerosis. This table comes from immunoSEQ multiplex PCR, and its TCRdb copy is limited to in-frame clones, with some not included. The sample lists roughly 89,000 clones, just under 95% seen once, with about 3.9% in the top ten. The source was peripheral blood, collected in the first trimester of pregnancy. These receptors were taken from a female donor with multiple sclerosis, enrolled in a pregnancy study.

The chain employs TRBV13 and TRBJ2-3, with 8 bases aligning to TRBD1. Trimming cost V 5 bases and J 0 bases; bases outside gene matches: 4. This CDR3 contains 15 residues. CDR1 and CDR2 from the germline V gene are PRHDT and FYEKMQ (reference sequence). The chain's CDR3 is CASSQRDRSTDTQYF. The CDR3 nucleotides read TGTGCCAGCAGCCAACGGGACAGGAGCACAGATACGCAGTATTTT.

This chain uses TRBV2 with TRBJ1-1, with D perhaps matching TRBD1 (5 bases). This CDR3 spans 14 amino acids. Trimming shortened V by 5 bases and J by 0 bases, and 10 bases separated the two germline ends. Germline V gene data show CDR1 as SNHLY and CDR2 as FYNNEI. The CDR3 loop is CASSPGLMNTEAFF. CDR3 nucleotide sequence: TGTGCCAGCAGTCCAGGGTTGATGAACACTGAAGCTTTCTTT.

The chain has TRBV19 and TRBJ2-7; possibly TRBD2 for D (5 bases). Between the trimmed V and J ends, which lost 5 bases and 4 bases, there was a span of 6 bases. The CDR3 has 11 residues. Germline V lookup: CDR1 LNHDA, CDR2 SQIVND (reference sequence). The CDR3 DNA reads TGTGCCAGTAGTGGCGGGTACGAGCAGTACTTC. The encoded protein is CASSGGYEQYF.

The chain joins TRBV7-8 to TRBJ2-3, with unresolved D. Germline loops: CDR1 SGHVS, CDR2 FQNEAQ. The CDR3 length is 15 residues. V lost 0 bases and J lost 1, with 8 bases in between. CDR3 residues: CASSLASPGTDTQYF. CDR3 sequence (DNA): TGTGCCAGCAGCTTAGCATCCCCTGGCACAGATACGCAGTATTTT. The full variable domain, with the rest looked up from reference TRBV7-8 and TRBJ2-3, is GAGVSQSPRYKVAKRGQDVALRCDPISGHVSLFWYQQALGQGPEFLTYFQNEAQLDKSGLPSDRFFAERPEGSVSTLKIQRTQQEDSAVYLCASSLASPGTDTQYFGPGTRLTVL.

A single count supports this clone. The chain has TRBV29-1 and TRBJ1-3; D may be TRBD1 (5 bases). Germline values: CDR1 SQVTM, CDR2 ANQGSEA. This CDR3 spans 12 amino acids. V lost 7 bases and J 0 bases, leaving 7 bases between the germline ends. The chain's CDR3 is CSGTNSGNTIYF. CDR3 nucleotides: TGCAGCGGGACAAACTCTGGAAACACCATATATTTT.

The chain is built from TRBV7-9 and TRBJ1-2; D is unclear. The CDR3 is 15 residues long. CDR1 SEHNR and CDR2 FQNEAQ come from the germline V gene (reference sequence). V lost 2 bases and J 7 bases, leaving 17 bases between the germline ends. CDR3 nucleotide sequence: TGTGCCAGCAGCTTACTCGAGGGAGTTTATGCTGGCTACACCTTC. Its protein product is CASSLLEGVYAGYTF.

This clone was detected only once. The V gene is TRBV5-1, the J gene TRBJ2-5; TRBD2 matches at 11 bases. V was pared by 1 base and J by 2 bases, with 1 base of the junction left unmatched. CDR1 is SGHRS, CDR2 YFSETQ, per germline. This CDR3 region has 15 residues. The CDR3 nucleotides are TGCGCCAGCAGCTTGACTAGCGGGAGACAAGAGACCCAGTACTTC. It translates to CASSLTSGRQETQYF.

The V gene is TRBV9, the J gene TRBJ2-1; 12 nucleotides match TRBD1. This CDR3 has 16 amino acids. Germline CDR1 SGDLS, CDR2 YYNGEE. Trimming removed 0 bases from V and 8 bases from J; junction bases left unmatched: 6. The CDR3 DNA is TGTGCCAGCAGCGTAGGGGGGACAGGGGGCCAGTATGAGCAGTTCTTC. Translation gives CASSVGGTGGQYEQFF. The full variable domain, with the rest looked up from reference TRBV9 and TRBJ2-1, is DSGVTQTPKHLITATGQRVTLRCSPRSGDLSVYWYQQSLDQGLQFLIQYYNGEERAKGNILERFSAQQFPDLHSELNLSSLELGDSALYFCASSVGGTGGQYEQFFGPGTRLTVL.

The chain links TRBV6-5 to TRBJ2-5; no reliable D call. V dropped 7 bases and J dropped 5 bases, with 14 bases sitting between them. The CDR3 length is 13 residues. Per the germline V gene, CDR1 is MNHEY and CDR2 is SVGAGI. The CDR3 here is CASNDMGGETQYF. The CDR3 DNA sequence: TGTGCCAGCAACGACATGGGTGGGGAGACCCAGTACTTC.

The J gene is TRBJ1-5, the V gene TRBV7-9; 7 positions match TRBD1. The V gene end was trimmed by 4 bases and the J gene end by 3 bases; junction bases not matched to a gene: 6. The CDR3 has 15 residues. Germline CDR1 is SEHNR and CDR2 is FQNEAQ (reference sequence). CDR3 DNA sequence: TGTGCCAGCAGCTCAAGTGACAGGGACAATCAGCCCCAGCATTTT. Protein product: CASSSSDRDNQPQHF.

The table lists this clone with a few counts. The CDR3 DNA is TGTGCCAGCGCCGGGGGTAGCAATCAGCCCCAGCATTTT. Residues: CASAGGSNQPQHF. The J gene is TRBJ1-5, the V gene TRBV6-5; weak D call: TRBD1 (5 bases). The ends were cut back, 8 bases at V and 0 bases at J, with 8 bases in the middle. Germline V lookup: CDR1 MNHEY, CDR2 SVGAGI. The CDR3 sequence is 13 residues long.

The chain combines TRBV9 with TRBJ2-7; TRBD2 might be the D (5 bases). The V end was cut by 0 bases, the J end by 3 bases, with 10 bases between. Germline assignment: CDR1 SGDLS and CDR2 YYNGEE. This CDR3 is built from 14 residues. CDR3 sequence reads: CASSVADGDYEQYF. The CDR3 DNA is TGTGCCAGCAGCGTAGCTGACGGGGACTACGAGCAGTACTTC.

The chain couples TRBV29-1 to TRBJ1-1, with 9 bases matching TRBD1. Germline CDR1 and CDR2: SQVTM and ANQGSEA. V was clipped by 4 bases and J by 4 bases; unmatched bases: 7. The CDR3 loop spans 14 amino acids. This CDR3 is CSVVGETGGTEAFF. DNA for the CDR3: TGCAGCGTTGTTGGGGAGACAGGGGGCACTGAAGCTTTCTTT. The variable domain in full, with the rest retrieved from reference TRBV29-1 and TRBJ1-1, is SAVISQKPSRDICQRGTSLTIQCQVDSQVTMMFWYRQQPGQSLTLIATANQGSEATYESGFVIDKFPISRPNLTFSTLTVSNMSPEDSSIYLCSVVGETGGTEAFFGQGTRLTVV.

This chain connects TRBV11-2 to TRBJ1-2; D unclear. This CDR3 contains 12 residues. The V end lost 5 bases, the J end lost 2 bases, and 6 bases lay between the germline ends. In germline, CDR1 is SGHAT, CDR2 FQNNGV. The CDR3 DNA is TGTGCCAGCAGCGTTATGAACTATGGCTACACCTTC. Translation gives CASSVMNYGYTF.

The CDR3 DNA follows: TGTGCCAGCAGCGATCCTAGACAGATCTACACAGATACGCAGTATTTT. Translating it yields CASSDPRQIYTDTQYF. The V call is TRBV5-6, the J call TRBJ2-3; D is possibly TRBD1 (5 bases). The CDR3 is made up of 16 amino acids. Germline CDR1 is SGHDT and CDR2 is YYEEEE. The ends were cut back, 4 bases at V and 2 bases at J, with 17 bases in the middle.

The chain has TRBV10-3 and TRBJ2-7; tentatively, D is TRBD1 (5 bases). The CDR3 contains 14 residues. The V gene lost 4 bases and the J gene lost 3 bases, with 13 bases spanning the gap. Per the germline V gene, CDR1 is ENHRY and CDR2 is SYGVKD. The CDR3 region is CAISGKTDGYEQYF. In DNA, the CDR3 is TGTGCCATCAGTGGGAAGACAGACGGCTACGAGCAGTACTTC.

The chain combines TRBV10-2 with TRBJ2-7; 7 nucleotides match TRBD2. CDR1 is WSHSY, CDR2 SAAADI, per germline. CDR3 length: 13 residues. V trimming: 7 bases; J trimming: 4 bases; junction bases outside the gene matches: 7. CDR3 bases: TGCGCCAGCAAAGGGAGGGAGCGGTACGAGCAGTACTTC. This translates into CASKGRERYEQYF.

DNA for the CDR3: TGCAGCGTTGATGTAGCGGGCTCTGGAAACACCATATATTTT. It specifies CSVDVAGSGNTIYF. V is TRBV29-1 and J is TRBJ1-3; D not resolved. The CDR3 extends over 14 amino acids. The germline V gene has CDR1 SQVTM and CDR2 ANQGSEA. Trimming pared 3 bases from V and 0 bases from J, leaving 9 bases between.

CDR3 protein: CASSRPIGLAGGPETQYF. CDR3 nucleotides: TGTGCCAGCAGCCGCCCCATCGGACTAGCGGGGGGGCCAGAGACCCAGTACTTC. The V call is TRBV11-1, the J call TRBJ2-5; TRBD2 aligns across 15 bases. CDR3 length: 18 amino acids. The germline V gene has CDR1 SGHAT and CDR2 FQDESV (reference sequence). Trimming removed 5 bases from V and 4 bases from J; junction bases left unmatched: 11.

The rearrangement joins TRBV7-2 to TRBJ1-2; 10 positions match TRBD1. The J segment lost 4 bases and the V segment lost 5 bases, leaving 4 bases of the junction unmatched. This CDR3 contains 14 residues. Per germline, CDR1 SGHTA and CDR2 FQGNSA. The CDR3 is CASSPRDRGYGYTF. For the CDR3, the DNA is TGTGCCAGCAGCCCCCGGGACAGGGGCTATGGCTACACCTTC. Together with reference TRBV7-2 and TRBJ1-2, the CDR3 gives the full variable domain: GAGVSQSPSNKVTEKGKDVELRCDPISGHTALYWYRQSLGQGLEFLIYFQGNSAPDKSGLPSDRFSAERTGGSVSTLTIQRTQQEDSAVYLCASSPRDRGYGYTFGSGTRLTVV.

V and J are TRBV29-1 and TRBJ1-2; 10 bases are a match to TRBD1. The CDR3 consists of 15 residues. Germline V gives CDR1 SQVTM, CDR2 ANQGSEA. Unmatched junction bases numbered 5, after V lost 3 bases and J lost 1 base. The CDR3 loop is CSVERQGAFNYGYTF. CDR3 nucleotides: TGCAGCGTTGAGCGACAGGGGGCTTTTAACTATGGCTACACCTTC. Using reference TRBV29-1 and TRBJ1-2 for the parts outside the CDR3, the full variable domain is SAVISQKPSRDICQRGTSLTIQCQVDSQVTMMFWYRQQPGQSLTLIATANQGSEATYESGFVIDKFPISRPNLTFSTLTVSNMSPEDSSIYLCSVERQGAFNYGYTFGSGTRLTVV.

This chain links TRBV19 with TRBJ1-1; 9 bases are shared with TRBD1. V lost 3 bases to trimming and J lost 1 base; unmatched junction nucleotides: 0. This CDR3 is 14 amino acids long. The germline V gene has CDR1 LNHDA and CDR2 SQIVND (reference sequence). The CDR3 DNA reads as TGTGCCAGTAGTATGACAGGGGGGAACACTGAAGCTTTCTTT. Translated: CASSMTGGNTEAFF.

The chain joins TRBV4-1 to TRBJ2-7; 8 nucleotides match TRBD2. The CDR3 is made up of 17 amino acids. The ends lost 2 bases at V and 5 bases at J; junction bases unmatched: 14. CDR1 and CDR2 from the germline V gene are MGHRA and YSYEKL. The CDR3 nucleotides read TGCGCCAGCAGCCAAAGGACTGAACTAGCGGCGGTGGACGAGCAGTACTTC. This translates into CASSQRTELAAVDEQYF.

The V gene is TRBV19, the J gene TRBJ1-4, with D possibly matching TRBD1 (6 bases). CDR1 is LNHDA and CDR2 is SQIVND in the germline V gene (reference sequence). The CDR3 runs 14 residues. The V end was cut by 6 bases, the J end by 4 bases, with 12 bases between. The CDR3 reads CASRGTTGNEKLFF. CDR3 sequence (DNA): TGTGCCAGTAGAGGGACAACCGGTAATGAAAAACTGTTTTTT.

V and J are TRBV6-1 and TRBJ2-2, with TRBD2 matching 12 bases. The germline V gene encodes CDR1 MNHNS and CDR2 SASEGT. J was trimmed by 5 bases and V by 10 bases; bases with no gene match: 5. The CDR3 has 14 amino acids. CDR3 nucleotides: TGTGCCATCCGACTAGCGGGGGAGACCGGGGAGCTGTTTTTT. This translates into CAIRLAGETGELFF.

This rearrangement joins TRBV19 to TRBJ1-6; maybe TRBD1 (5 bases). The V gene lost 8 bases and the J gene lost 3 bases, with 11 bases spanning the gap. Germline CDR1 and CDR2: LNHDA and SQIVND (reference sequence). CDR3 length: 14 amino acids. The CDR3 coding sequence is TGTGCCAGTCGAACAGGAATCTATAATTCACCCCTCCACTTT. Translating gives CASRTGIYNSPLHF.

Judged by abundance, this clone is medium-sized. The chain has TRBV5-6 and TRBJ2-7, with 9 bases matching TRBD2. J was trimmed by 7 bases and V by 7 bases; bases with no gene match: 15. The CDR3 sequence is 15 residues long. From germline, CDR1 is SGHDT and CDR2 YYEEEE. CDR3 DNA: TGTGCCAGCCGGGGGAGCGGGGGGCTCCTTGAGGAGCAGTACTTC. This sequence encodes CASRGSGGLLEEQYF. Full variable domain (outside the CDR3, taken from reference TRBV5-6 and TRBJ2-7): DAGVTQSPTHLIKTRGQQVTLRCSPKSGHDTVSWYQQALGQGPQFIFQYYEEEERQRGNFPDRFSGHQFPNYSSELNVNALLLGDSALYLCASRGSGGLLEEQYFGPGTRLTVT.

The chain is built from TRBV9 and TRBJ2-1; TRBD1 might be the D (5 bases). The V and J ends lost 4 bases and 5 bases respectively, with 10 bases between them. CDR1 is SGDLS and CDR2 is YYNGEE in the germline V gene. This CDR3 has 13 amino acids. The CDR3 here is CASSPDTNNEQFF. DNA of the CDR3: TGTGCCAGCAGCCCGGACACAAACAATGAGCAGTTCTTC.

The rearrangement links TRBV6-6 to TRBJ1-4, with TRBD1 matching over 8 bases. Losses at the gene ends were 5 bases for V and 5 bases for J; bases not matched to a gene: 10. Germline V lookup: CDR1 MNHNY, CDR2 SVGAGI (reference sequence). The CDR3 length is 16 residues. In DNA form, the CDR3 reads TGTGCCAGCAGTCCTTGGACAGGGAGGCAAAATGAAAAACTGTTTTTT. It is translated as CASSPWTGRQNEKLFF.

The V and J genes are TRBV9 and TRBJ2-2, with unresolved D. CDR1 is SGDLS and CDR2 is YYNGEE in the germline V gene. Trimming shortened V by 5 bases and J by 7 bases, and 18 bases separated the two germline ends. The CDR3 is 15 amino acids. This CDR3 is CASRSGPPYIGELFF. Here the CDR3 DNA reads TGTGCCAGCAGGTCAGGCCCTCCGTATATCGGGGAGCTGTTTTTT.